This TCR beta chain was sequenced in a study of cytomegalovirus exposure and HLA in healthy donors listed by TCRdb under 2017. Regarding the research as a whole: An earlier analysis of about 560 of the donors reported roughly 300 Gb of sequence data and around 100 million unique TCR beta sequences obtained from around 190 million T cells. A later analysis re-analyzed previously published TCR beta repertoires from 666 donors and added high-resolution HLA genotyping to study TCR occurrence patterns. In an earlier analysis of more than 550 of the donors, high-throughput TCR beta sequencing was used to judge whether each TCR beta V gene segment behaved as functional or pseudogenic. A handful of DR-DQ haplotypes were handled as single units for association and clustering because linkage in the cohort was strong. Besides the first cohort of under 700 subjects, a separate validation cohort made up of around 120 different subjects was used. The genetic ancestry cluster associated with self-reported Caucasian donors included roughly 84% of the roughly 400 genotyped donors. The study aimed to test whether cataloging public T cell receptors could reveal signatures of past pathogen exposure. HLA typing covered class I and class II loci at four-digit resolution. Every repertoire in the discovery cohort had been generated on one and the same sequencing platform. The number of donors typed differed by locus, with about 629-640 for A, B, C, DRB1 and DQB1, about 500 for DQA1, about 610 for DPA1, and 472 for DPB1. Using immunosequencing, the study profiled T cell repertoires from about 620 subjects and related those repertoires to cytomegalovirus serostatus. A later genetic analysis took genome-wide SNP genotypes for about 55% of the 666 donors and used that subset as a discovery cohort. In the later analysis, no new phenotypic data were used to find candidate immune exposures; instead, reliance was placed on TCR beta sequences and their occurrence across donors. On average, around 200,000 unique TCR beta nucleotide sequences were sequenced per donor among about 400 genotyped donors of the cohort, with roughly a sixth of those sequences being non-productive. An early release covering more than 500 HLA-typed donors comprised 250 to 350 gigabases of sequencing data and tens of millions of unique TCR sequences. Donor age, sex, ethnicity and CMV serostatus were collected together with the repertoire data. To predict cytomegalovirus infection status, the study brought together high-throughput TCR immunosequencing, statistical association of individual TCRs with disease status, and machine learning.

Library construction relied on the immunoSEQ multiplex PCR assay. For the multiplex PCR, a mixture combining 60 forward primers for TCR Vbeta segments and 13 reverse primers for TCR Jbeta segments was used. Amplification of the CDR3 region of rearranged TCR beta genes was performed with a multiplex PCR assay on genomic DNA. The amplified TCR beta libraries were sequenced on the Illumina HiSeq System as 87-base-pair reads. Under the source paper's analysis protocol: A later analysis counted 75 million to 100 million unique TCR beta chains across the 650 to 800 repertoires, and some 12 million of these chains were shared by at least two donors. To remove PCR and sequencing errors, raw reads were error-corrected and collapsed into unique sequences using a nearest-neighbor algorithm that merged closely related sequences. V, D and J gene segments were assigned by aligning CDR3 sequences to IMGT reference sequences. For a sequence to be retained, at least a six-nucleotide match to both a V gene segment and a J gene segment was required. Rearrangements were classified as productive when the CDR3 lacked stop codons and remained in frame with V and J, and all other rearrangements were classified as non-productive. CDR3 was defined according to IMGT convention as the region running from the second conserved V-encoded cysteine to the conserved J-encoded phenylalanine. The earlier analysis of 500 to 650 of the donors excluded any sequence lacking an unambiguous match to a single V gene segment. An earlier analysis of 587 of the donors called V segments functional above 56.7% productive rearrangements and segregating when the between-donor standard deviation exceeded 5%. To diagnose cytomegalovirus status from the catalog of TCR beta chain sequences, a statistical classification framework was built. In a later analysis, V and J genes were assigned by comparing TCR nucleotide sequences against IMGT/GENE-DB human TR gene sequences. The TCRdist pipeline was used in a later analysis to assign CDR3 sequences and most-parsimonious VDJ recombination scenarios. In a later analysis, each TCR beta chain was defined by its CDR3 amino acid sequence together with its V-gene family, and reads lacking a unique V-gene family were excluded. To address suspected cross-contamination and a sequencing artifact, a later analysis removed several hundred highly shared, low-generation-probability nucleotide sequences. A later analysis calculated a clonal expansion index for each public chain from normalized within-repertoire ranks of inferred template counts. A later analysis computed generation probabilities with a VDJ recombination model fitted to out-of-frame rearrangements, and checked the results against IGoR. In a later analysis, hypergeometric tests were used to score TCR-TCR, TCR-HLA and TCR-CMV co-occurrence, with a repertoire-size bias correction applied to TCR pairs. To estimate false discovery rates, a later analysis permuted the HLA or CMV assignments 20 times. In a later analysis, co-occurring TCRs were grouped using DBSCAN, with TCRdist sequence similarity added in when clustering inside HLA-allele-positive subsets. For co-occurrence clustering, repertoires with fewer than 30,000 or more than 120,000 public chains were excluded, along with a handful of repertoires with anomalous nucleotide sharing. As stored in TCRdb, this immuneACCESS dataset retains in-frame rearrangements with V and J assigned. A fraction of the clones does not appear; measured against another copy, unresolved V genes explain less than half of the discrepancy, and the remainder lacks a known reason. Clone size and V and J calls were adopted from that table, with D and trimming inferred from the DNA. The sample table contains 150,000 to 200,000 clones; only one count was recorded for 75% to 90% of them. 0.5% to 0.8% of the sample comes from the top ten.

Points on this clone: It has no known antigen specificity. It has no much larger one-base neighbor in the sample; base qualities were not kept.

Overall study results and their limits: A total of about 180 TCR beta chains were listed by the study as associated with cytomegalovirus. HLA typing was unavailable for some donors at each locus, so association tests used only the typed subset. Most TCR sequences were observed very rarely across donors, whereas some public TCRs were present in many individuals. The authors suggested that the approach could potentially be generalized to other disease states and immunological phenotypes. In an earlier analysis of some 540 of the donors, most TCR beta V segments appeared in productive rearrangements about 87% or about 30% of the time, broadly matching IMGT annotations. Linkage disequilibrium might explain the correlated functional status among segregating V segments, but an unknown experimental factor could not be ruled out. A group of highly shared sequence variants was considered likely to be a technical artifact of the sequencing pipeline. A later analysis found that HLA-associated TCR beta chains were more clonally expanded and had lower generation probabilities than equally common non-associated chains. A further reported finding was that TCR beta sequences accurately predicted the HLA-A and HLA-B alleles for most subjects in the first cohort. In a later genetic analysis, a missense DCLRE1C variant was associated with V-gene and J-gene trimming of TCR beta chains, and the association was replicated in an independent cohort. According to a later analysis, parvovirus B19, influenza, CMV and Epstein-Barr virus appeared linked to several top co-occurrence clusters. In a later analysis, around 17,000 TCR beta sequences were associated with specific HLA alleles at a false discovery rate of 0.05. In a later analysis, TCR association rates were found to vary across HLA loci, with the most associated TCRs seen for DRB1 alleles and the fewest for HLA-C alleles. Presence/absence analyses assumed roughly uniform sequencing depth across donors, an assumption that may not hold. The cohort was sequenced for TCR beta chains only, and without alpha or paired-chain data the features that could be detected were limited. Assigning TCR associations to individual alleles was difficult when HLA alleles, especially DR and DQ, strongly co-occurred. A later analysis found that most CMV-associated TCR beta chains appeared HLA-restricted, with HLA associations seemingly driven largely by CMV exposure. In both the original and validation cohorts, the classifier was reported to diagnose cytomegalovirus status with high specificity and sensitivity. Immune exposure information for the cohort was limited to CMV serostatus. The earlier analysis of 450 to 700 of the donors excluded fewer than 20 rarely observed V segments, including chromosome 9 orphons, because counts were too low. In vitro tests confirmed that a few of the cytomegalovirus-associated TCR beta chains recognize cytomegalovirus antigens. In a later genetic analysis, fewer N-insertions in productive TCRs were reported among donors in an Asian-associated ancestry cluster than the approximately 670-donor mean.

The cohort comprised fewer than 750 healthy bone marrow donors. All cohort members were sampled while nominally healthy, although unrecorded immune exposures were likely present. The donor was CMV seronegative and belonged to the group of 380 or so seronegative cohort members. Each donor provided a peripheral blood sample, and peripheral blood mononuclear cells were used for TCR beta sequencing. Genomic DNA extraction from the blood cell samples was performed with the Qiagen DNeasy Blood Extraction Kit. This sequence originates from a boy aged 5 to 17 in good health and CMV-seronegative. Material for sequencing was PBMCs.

The nucleotide sequence reads TGCGCCAGCAGCTCTAGCGGGAGTAAAGAGACCCAGTACTTC. Translated, this is CASSSSGSKETQYF. The chain is encoded by TRBV5-1 joined to TRBJ2-5, with TRBD2 identical over 10 junction bases. Including cysteine and phenylalanine, the CDR3 has 14 amino acids. Kept here is only the CDR3 DNA, which spans 42 bases and is read in frame from base 1. Germline trimming amounts to 3 bases on V and 3 bases on J, with 2 as the count of junction bases outside the gene matches. The germline V gene encodes CDR1 SGHRS and CDR2 YFSETQ.